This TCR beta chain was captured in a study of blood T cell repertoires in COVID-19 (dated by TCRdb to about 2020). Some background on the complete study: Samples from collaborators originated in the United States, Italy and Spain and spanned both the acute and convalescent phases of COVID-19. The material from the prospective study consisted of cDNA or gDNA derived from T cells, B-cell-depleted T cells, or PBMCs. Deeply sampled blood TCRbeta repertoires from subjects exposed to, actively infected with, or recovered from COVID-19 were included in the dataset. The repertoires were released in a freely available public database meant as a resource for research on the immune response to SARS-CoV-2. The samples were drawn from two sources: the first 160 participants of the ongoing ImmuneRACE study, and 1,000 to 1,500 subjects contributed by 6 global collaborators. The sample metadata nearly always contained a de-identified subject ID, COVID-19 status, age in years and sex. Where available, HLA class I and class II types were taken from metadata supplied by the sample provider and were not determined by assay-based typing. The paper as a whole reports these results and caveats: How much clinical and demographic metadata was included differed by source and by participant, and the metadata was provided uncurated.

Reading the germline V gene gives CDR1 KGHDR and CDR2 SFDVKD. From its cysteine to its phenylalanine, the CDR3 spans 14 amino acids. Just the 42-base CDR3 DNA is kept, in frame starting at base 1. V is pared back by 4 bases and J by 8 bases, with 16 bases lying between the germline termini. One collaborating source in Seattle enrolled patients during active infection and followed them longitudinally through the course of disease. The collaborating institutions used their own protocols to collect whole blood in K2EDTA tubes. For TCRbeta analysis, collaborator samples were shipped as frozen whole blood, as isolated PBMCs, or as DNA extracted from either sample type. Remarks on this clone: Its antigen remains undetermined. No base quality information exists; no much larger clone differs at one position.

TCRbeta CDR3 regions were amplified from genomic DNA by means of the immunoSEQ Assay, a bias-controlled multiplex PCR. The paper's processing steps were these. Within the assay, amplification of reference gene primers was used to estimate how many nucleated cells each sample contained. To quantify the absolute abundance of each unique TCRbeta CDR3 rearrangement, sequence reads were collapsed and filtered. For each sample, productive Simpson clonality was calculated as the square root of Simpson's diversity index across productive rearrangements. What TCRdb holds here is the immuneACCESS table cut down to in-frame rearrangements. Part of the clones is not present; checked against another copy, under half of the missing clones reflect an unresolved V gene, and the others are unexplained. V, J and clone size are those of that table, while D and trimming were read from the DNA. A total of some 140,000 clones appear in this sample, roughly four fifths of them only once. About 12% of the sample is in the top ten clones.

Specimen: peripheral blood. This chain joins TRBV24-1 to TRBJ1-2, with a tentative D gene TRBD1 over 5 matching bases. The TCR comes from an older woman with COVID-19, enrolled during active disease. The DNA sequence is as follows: TGTGCCACCAGTGACAGCCCCCGGGGGATGGGCTACACCTTC. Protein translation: CATSDSPRGMGYTF.